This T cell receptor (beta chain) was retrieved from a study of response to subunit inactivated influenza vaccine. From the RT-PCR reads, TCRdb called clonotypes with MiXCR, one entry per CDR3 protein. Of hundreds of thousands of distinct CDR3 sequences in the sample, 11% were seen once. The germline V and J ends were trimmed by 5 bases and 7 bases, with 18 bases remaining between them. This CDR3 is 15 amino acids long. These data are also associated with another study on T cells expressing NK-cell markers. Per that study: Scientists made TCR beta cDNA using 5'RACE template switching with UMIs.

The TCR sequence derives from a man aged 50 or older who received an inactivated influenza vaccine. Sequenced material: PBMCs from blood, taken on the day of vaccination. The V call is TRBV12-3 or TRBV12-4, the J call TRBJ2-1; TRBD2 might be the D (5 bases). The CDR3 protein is CASSPPLGSRNEQFF. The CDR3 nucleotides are TGTGCCAGCAGTCCACCCCTAGGGAGTAGAAATGAGCAGTTCTTC.